These 4 T cell receptor beta chains came from one sample sequenced in a study of shared clonotypes between healthy human individuals. Some clones are missing from TCRdb's copy, which holds only in-frame ones; the method was immunoSEQ multiplex PCR. Of 500,000 to 700,000 clones listed, 90% to 95% are singletons. Naive CD8 isolation took CD45RO-negative cells positively selected for CCR7 and excluded terminally differentiated effector memory CD45RA+ cells. Sequenced material: naive CD8+ T cells sorted from blood. All receptors derive from a young woman in good health.

The J gene is TRBJ2-1, the V gene TRBV7-6; D gene unclear. There are 15 residues in the CDR3. The germline V and J ends were trimmed by 1 base and 10 bases, with 17 bases remaining between them. Germline CDR1 SGHVS, CDR2 FNYEAQ. CDR3 region: CASSLGTAVKGEQFF. The DNA for the CDR3 is TGTGCCAGCAGCTTAGGAACAGCAGTTAAAGGGGAGCAGTTCTTC.

The chain uses TRBV13 and TRBJ2-2; D is unresolved. With 3 bases removed from V and 6 bases from J, the gap between germline ends came to 5 bases. CDR1 PRHDT and CDR2 FYEKMQ come from the germline V gene (reference sequence). The CDR3 is made up of 12 amino acids. The CDR3 DNA follows: TGTGCCAGCAGCTTCGGACCCGGGGAGCTGTTTTTT. Amino acid sequence: CASSFGPGELFF. Filled out from reference TRBV13 and TRBJ2-2, the complete variable domain reads AAGVIQSPRHLIKEKRETATLKCYPIPRHDTVYWYQQGPGQDPQFLISFYEKMQSDKGSIPDRFSAQQFSDYHSELNMSSLELGDSALYFCASSFGPGELFFGEGSRLTVL.

The rearrangement links TRBV4-2 to TRBJ2-7; D gene ambiguous. This CDR3 comprises 13 residues. Trimming left V 0 bases short and J 7 bases short, with 10 bases between. Germline V lookup: CDR1 LGHNA, CDR2 YNFKEQ. Written as DNA, the CDR3 is TGTGCCAGCAGCCAAGATCTTGGTTGGGAGCAGTACTTC. Protein product: CASSQDLGWEQYF.

Details on this clone: Other DNA sequences within the sample encode an identical CDR3. The chain is built from TRBV5-1 and TRBJ2-7; tentatively, D is TRBD1 or TRBD2 (6 bases each). Germline V gives CDR1 SGHRS, CDR2 YFSETQ. Trimming removed 2 bases from V and 4 bases from J, with 13 bases in between. This CDR3 has 14 amino acids. The CDR3 DNA follows: TGCGCCAGCAGCTTACAGGGACTGACATACGAGCAGTACTTC. Translating gives CASSLQGLTYEQYF.